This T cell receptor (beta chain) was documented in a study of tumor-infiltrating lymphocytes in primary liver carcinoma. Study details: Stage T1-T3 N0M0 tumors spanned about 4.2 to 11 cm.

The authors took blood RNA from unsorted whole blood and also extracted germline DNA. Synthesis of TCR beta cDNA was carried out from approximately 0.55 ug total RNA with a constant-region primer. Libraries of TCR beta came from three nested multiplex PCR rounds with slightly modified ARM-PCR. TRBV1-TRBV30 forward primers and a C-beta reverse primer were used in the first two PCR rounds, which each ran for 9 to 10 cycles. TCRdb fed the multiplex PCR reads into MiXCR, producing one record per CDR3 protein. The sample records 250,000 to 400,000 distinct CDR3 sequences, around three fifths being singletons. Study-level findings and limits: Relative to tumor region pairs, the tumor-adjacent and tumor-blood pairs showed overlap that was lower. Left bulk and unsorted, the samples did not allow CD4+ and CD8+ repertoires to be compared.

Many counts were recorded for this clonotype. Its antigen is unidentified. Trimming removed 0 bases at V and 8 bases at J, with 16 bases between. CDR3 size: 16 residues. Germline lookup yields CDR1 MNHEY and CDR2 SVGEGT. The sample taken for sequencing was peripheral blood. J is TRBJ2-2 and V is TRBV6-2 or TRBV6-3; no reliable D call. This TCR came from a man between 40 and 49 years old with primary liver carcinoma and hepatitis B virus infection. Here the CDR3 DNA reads TGTGCCAGCAGTTACTCGGCAGCGTACACTGCTGGGGAGCTGTTTTTT. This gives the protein CASSYSAAYTAGELFF.